The present T cell receptor (beta chain) was sequenced within a study of CD8 T cells in Susac syndrome (dated by TCRdb to between 2018 and 2021). As for the study more broadly: Whether CD8+ T cell activation and differentiation in Susac syndrome was antigen driven was tested using repertoire sequencing. CD8+ T cell repertoire clonality was compared between about a dozen healthy donors, approximately 14 Susac syndrome patients and 15 multiple sclerosis patients.

What the study reported, not specific to this receptor: The TCR sequencing and HLA analysis was acknowledged to have included a relatively small number of individuals.

Trimming takes 3 bases from V and 4 bases from J, and the germline ends sit 12 bases apart. CDR3 length: 14 amino acids, cysteine to phenylalanine. Only the CDR3 DNA stays, 42 bases, in frame from base 1. CDR1 and CDR2 are drawn from the germline V gene: SGHTA, FQGNSA. RNA was extracted with the RNeasy kit and 0.5 to 1 ug was reverse transcribed using random hexamers. The immunoSEQ multiplex PCR assay, covering 54 Vbeta and 13 Jbeta segments, was used to amplify TCR beta CDR3 regions. Bias from PCR amplification was corrected by using a synthetic template baseline for primer optimization and for computational correction. The paper's data handling went like this. Reads were annotated to V, D and J genes according to IMGT and were analyzed with immunoSEQ Analyzer, with only productive sequences retained. Clonality was computed as one minus Shannon entropy normalized by log2 of the number of productive unique sequences. Public and private clones were assessed among the 100 most prevalent clones of each patient and control. Clones were defined as Susac-specific if absent from the healthy and MS cohorts, from 1052 published viral clones and from other ImmuneACCESS disease sequences. TCRdb ran its own pipeline on the public reads, namely fastp trimming at Q25 and MiXCR clone calling, and kept in-frame beta chains. All rows with the same CDR3 protein become a single entry with the most common DNA and genes. The V and J calls here are based on TCRdb, not the publication. The sample table lists more than 75,000 distinct CDR3 sequences, roughly 93% of them with a count of one. The biggest ten clones account for roughly 0.32% of the sample.

Comments on this clonotype: The clone's antigen remains unknown. No base-level quality is on record; no much larger clone is a single base apart.

Peripheral blood CD8+ and CD4+ T cells from healthy donors, Susac syndrome patients and multiple sclerosis patients were profiled by high-throughput TCR beta sequencing. Healthy donors were included as age- and sex-matched controls. CD8+ TEMRA cells were enriched by FACS, while bulk CD8+ and CD4+ T cells were purified by magnetic negative isolation. Blood was drawn into EDTA tubes, processed within 24 hours, and PBMCs were isolated by density gradient centrifugation. PBMCs intended for TCR sequencing were cryopreserved in liquid nitrogen and thawed later in a water bath at 37 degrees C. Purity of sorted or isolated CD4+, CD8+ and CD8+ TEMRA cells was at least 90%.

The chain links TRBV7-2 with TRBJ1-1, with no reliable assignment of the D segment. The source of this sequence is a human donor in good health. Material for sequencing was CD8+ T cells from PBMCs. The bases are TGTGCCAGCAGCTTTCTAGTAGCCGGCACTGAAGCTTTCTTT. Translated, it gives CASSFLVAGTEAFF.